Below, 16 T cell receptor beta chains from the same sample are listed, as sequenced in a study of cytomegalovirus exposure and HLA in healthy donors. The PCR had 60 Vbeta and 13 Jbeta primers. Profiled with immunoSEQ multiplex PCR; TCRdb holds only in-frame clones, not every one. This table holds about 120,000 clones, 75% to 90% found once. Sequenced sample: PBMCs. The receptors shown here come from a man between 25 and 39 years old in good health and CMV-seronegative.

The rearrangement joins TRBV30 to TRBJ2-6; D not certain. This CDR3 comprises 14 residues. Germline V gene lookup returns CDR1 GTSNPN and CDR2 SVGIG (reference sequence). With 6 bases removed from V and 1 base from J, the gap between germline ends came to 10 bases. CDR3 nucleotides: TGTGCCTGCCAGCGAGGATCTGGGGCCAACGTCCTGACTTTC. Its protein is CACQRGSGANVLTF. The whole variable domain, remainder taken from reference TRBV30 and TRBJ2-6, is SQTIHQWPATLVQPVGSPLSLECTVEGTSNPNLYWYRQAAGRGLQLLFYSVGIGQISSEVPQNLSASRPQDRQFILSSKKLLLSDSGFYLCACQRGSGANVLTFGAGSRLTVL.

This clone was detected a few times. The chain couples TRBV9 to TRBJ1-3, with D uncertain. Per germline, CDR1 SGDLS and CDR2 YYNGEE. The V end was cut by 3 bases, the J end by 0 bases, with 13 bases between. This CDR3 region has 16 residues. The CDR3 nucleotides read TGTGCCAGCAGCGCGCTCGGGGTCAGCTCTGGAAACACCATATATTTT. Residues: CASSALGVSSGNTIYF.

This chain uses TRBV2 with TRBJ1-2; perhaps TRBD1 as D (6 bases). Germline assignment: CDR1 SNHLY and CDR2 FYNNEI. With 5 bases removed from V and 8 bases from J, the gap between germline ends came to 15 bases. CDR3 length: 13 amino acids. CDR3 in DNA: TGTGCCAGCAGTCTTACAGGGCGTCACGGCTACACCTTC. Translated, it gives CASSLTGRHGYTF.

The chain has TRBV7-9 and TRBJ1-2, with 10 bases that match TRBD1. This CDR3 has 14 amino acids. Germline trimming cut 5 bases from V and 12 bases from J; bases unmatched to any gene: 12. The germline CDR1 and CDR2 sequences are SEHNR and FQNEAQ (reference sequence). In nucleotides, the CDR3 is TGTGCCAGCAGCACCCATCCGGACAGGGGGATCGACACCTTC. Translated: CASSTHPDRGIDTF.

This clone was seen a handful of times. V gene TRBV2 combines with J gene TRBJ2-3, with TRBD2 identical over 9 bases. The germline CDR1 and CDR2 sequences are SNHLY and FYNNEI. The CDR3 length is 16 residues. With 3 bases clipped from V and 6 bases from J, the junction kept 10 bases outside the gene matches. Here the CDR3 DNA reads TGTGCCAGCAGTGAGTTTGGCGGGGGGGCCGTTGATACGCAGTATTTT. It is translated as CASSEFGGGAVDTQYF.

This chain links TRBV2 with TRBJ1-5; a weak D match, TRBD1 (5 bases). The V end was cut by 3 bases, the J end by 6 bases, with 21 bases between. This CDR3 contains 17 residues. The germline V gene encodes CDR1 SNHLY and CDR2 FYNNEI. This CDR3 reads CASSEAQGLGSGQPQHF. The DNA of the CDR3 is TGTGCCAGCAGTGAGGCCCAGGGACTGGGTTCTGGTCAGCCCCAGCATTTT.

The V call is TRBV7-8, the J call TRBJ2-2; 7 nucleotides agree with TRBD1. This CDR3 comprises 17 residues. After removal of 1 base from V and 2 bases from J, the junction contained 7 bases not matched to a gene. Germline V gene data show CDR1 as SGHVS and CDR2 as FQNEAQ. The CDR3 sequence: CASSLGTTGFNTGELFF. The CDR3 DNA follows: TGTGCCAGCAGCTTAGGAACGACAGGGTTTAACACCGGGGAGCTGTTTTTT.

With regard to this clone: At one of its ends the junction is not consistent with the germline gene, which may arise from a read error. V usage is TRBV6-5 and J usage is TRBJ2-7, with a possible D match to TRBD2 (6 bases). The CDR3 totals 15 residues. The germline CDR1 and CDR2 sequences are MNHEY and SVGAGI. CDR3 loop: CASSPPGGFSSEQYF. In DNA form, the CDR3 reads TGTGCCAGCAGTCCCCCCGGGGGATTTTCCTCCGAGCAGTACTTC.

The DNA for the CDR3 is TGCGCCAGCAGTCAATCGAGGCAAGTCCGACTCCAAGAGACCCAGTACTTC. Its protein product is CASSQSRQVRLQETQYF. This sequence joins TRBV23-1 and TRBJ2-5; unclear D gene. TRBV23-1 qualifies as an ORF whose function is uncertain. CDR3 length: 17 residues. Trimming stripped 0 bases from V and 1 base from J, with 15 bases between.

This chain uses TRBV7-9 with TRBJ1-2; 8 bases agree with TRBD1. CDR1 is SEHNR and CDR2 is FQNEAQ in the germline V gene (reference sequence). The length of the CDR3 is 12 residues. Unmatched junction bases numbered 2, after V lost 5 bases and J lost 6 bases. The CDR3, as DNA: TGTGCCAGCAGCCAGGGGGCGGATGGCTACACCTTC. Translation gives CASSQGADGYTF.

This clone was seen only a few times. The rearrangement joins TRBV4-1 to TRBJ1-2; D uncertain. The germline V gene has CDR1 MGHRA and CDR2 YSYEKL. V lost 1 base to trimming and J lost 7 bases, with 10 bases between them. CDR3 length equals 13 residues. CDR3 sequence (DNA): TGCGCCAGCAGCCAAGTGGGCCGACGTGGCTACACCTTC. This sequence encodes CASSQVGRRGYTF.

This chain joins TRBV7-9 and TRBJ1-1; 11 bases align to TRBD1. The CDR3 is 17 residues long. V was clipped by 4 bases and J by 3 bases; unmatched bases: 10. Germline-derived CDR1 and CDR2 are SEHNR and FQNEAQ (reference sequence). This chain's CDR3 is CASSWGTGGERHTEAFF. For the CDR3, the DNA is TGTGCCAGCAGCTGGGGGACAGGGGGGGAAAGGCACACTGAAGCTTTCTTT.

This chain links TRBV6-1 with TRBJ1-5; TRBD1 matches at 7 bases. J was trimmed by 3 bases and V by 3 bases; bases with no gene match: 8. CDR1 MNHNS and CDR2 SASEGT come from the germline V gene. The CDR3 has 16 amino acids. The CDR3 coding sequence is TGTGCCAGCAGTGATCGCCCGGGACAGCTCAATCAGCCCCAGCATTTT. Encoded protein: CASSDRPGQLNQPQHF.

The J gene is TRBJ2-3, the V gene TRBV7-6; weak D call: TRBD1 (5 bases). CDR1 is SGHVS and CDR2 is FNYEAQ in the germline V gene. There are 17 residues in the CDR3. With 5 bases removed from V and 2 bases from J, the gap between germline ends came to 20 bases. DNA of the CDR3: TGTGCCAGCAGCCTTTACTCATCCTCAGGGTTCACAGATACGCAGTATTTT. Amino acid sequence: CASSLYSSSGFTDTQYF.

J is TRBJ1-2 and V is TRBV27, with D possibly being TRBD1 (5 bases). The CDR3 runs 13 residues. Germline CDR1 reads MNHEY; CDR2 reads SMNVEV (reference sequence). The germline V and J ends were trimmed by 3 bases and 5 bases, with 10 bases remaining between them. Here the CDR3 reads CASSFGQGYGYTF. The DNA of the CDR3 is TGTGCCAGCAGTTTTGGTCAGGGTTATGGCTACACCTTC.

The V call is TRBV2, the J call TRBJ1-5, with no clear D. The germline gives CDR1 SNHLY, CDR2 FYNNEI. Deletions cut 7 bases from V and 2 bases from J, with 15 bases between. The length of the CDR3 is 15 residues. CDR3 protein: CASTGREFGNQPQHF. CDR3 DNA sequence: TGTGCCAGCACGGGAAGGGAATTTGGCAATCAGCCCCAGCATTTT.